Following are 27 T cell receptor beta chains from one sample sequenced in a study of blood T cell repertoires in COVID-19. The data were produced by immunoSEQ multiplex PCR, yet TCRdb's version contains in-frame clones alone and is incomplete. The table records about 220,000 clones, around 82% of them present only once. Sequences were obtained from peripheral blood. The source is a woman in her 40s with active or convalescent COVID-19.

CDR3 sequence reads: CASSILPGDRALNEKLFF. The DNA for the CDR3 is TGTGCCAGTAGTATATTACCCGGGGACAGGGCCCTTAATGAAAAACTGTTTTTT. J is TRBJ1-4 and V is TRBV19, with TRBD1 matching 9 bases. Germline CDR1 is LNHDA and CDR2 is SQIVND (reference sequence). This CDR3 is 18 amino acids long. V lost 2 bases, J lost 4 bases, and 11 bases stayed unmatched. The full variable domain, with the rest looked up from reference TRBV19 and TRBJ1-4, is DGGITQSPKYLFRKEGQNVTLSCEQNLNHDAMYWYRQDPGQGLRLIYYSQIVNDFQKGDIAEGYSVSREKKESFPLTVTSAQKNPTAFYLCASSILPGDRALNEKLFFGSGTQLSVL.

The genes are TRBV12-5 and TRBJ2-1; no reliable D call. Germline-derived CDR1 and CDR2 are LGHNT and FRNRAP. The ends were cut back, 0 bases at V and 15 bases at J, with 12 bases in the middle. The CDR3 extends over 12 amino acids. The CDR3 spells CASGLVGSSGFF. DNA for the CDR3: TGTGCTAGTGGTTTGGTCGGGTCGTCGGGGTTCTTC.

V and J are TRBV5-1 and TRBJ2-3; 8 bases map to TRBD2. V shed 1 base, J shed 1 base, and the junction held 8 bases outside the gene matches. This CDR3 has 17 residues. The germline CDR1 and CDR2 sequences are SGHRS and YFSETQ. The CDR3 protein is CASSLTSGTSGTDTQYF. The CDR3 DNA is TGCGCCAGCAGCTTGACCTCCGGGACTAGTGGCACAGATACGCAGTATTTT. The complete variable domain, with remaining parts taken from reference TRBV5-1 and TRBJ2-3, reads KAGVTQTPRYLIKTRGQQVTLSCSPISGHRSVSWYQQTPGQGLQFLFEYFSETQRNKGNFPGRFSGRQFSNSRSEMNVSTLELGDSALYLCASSLTSGTSGTDTQYFGPGTRLTVL.

This clone has just one count. The chain is built from TRBV6-5 and TRBJ2-7; no clear D. This CDR3 is 16 amino acids long. The V gene's germline CDR1 is MNHEY and CDR2 SVGAGI. The V end was cut by 0 bases, the J end by 2 bases, with 14 bases between. The CDR3 sequence is CASSYSPDSQTYEQYF. In DNA, the CDR3 is TGTGCCAGCAGTTACTCCCCCGACTCACAAACCTACGAGCAGTACTTC.

The chain recombines TRBV10-1 with TRBJ2-3; 13 bases are shared with TRBD2. This CDR3 spans 17 amino acids. V shed 3 bases and J 5 bases; nucleotides not matched to a gene: 8. Germline-derived CDR1 and CDR2 are WNHNN and SYGVQD (reference sequence). CDR3 DNA: TGCGCCAGCAGTGATACCGGACTAGCGGGAGTGTTAGATACGCAGTATTTT. Translation gives CASSDTGLAGVLDTQYF.

The CDR3 loop is CASSPTGAGLYEQYF. In DNA form, the CDR3 reads TGTGCCAGCAGTCCCACGGGAGCGGGCCTCTACGAGCAGTACTTC. The rearrangement links TRBV6-5 to TRBJ2-7; possible D gene TRBD2, 6 bases. The CDR3 loop spans 15 amino acids. CDR1 MNHEY and CDR2 SVGAGI come from the germline V gene. The V end was cut by 5 bases, the J end by 3 bases, with 17 bases between.

The chain joins TRBV7-2 to TRBJ2-2, with TRBD2 identical over 9 bases. The germline CDR1 and CDR2 sequences are SGHTA and FQGNSA. The CDR3 length is 16 residues. Unmatched junction bases numbered 4, after V lost 1 base and J lost 4 bases. The CDR3 nucleotides read TGTGCCAGCAGCTTAGAGCTAGCGGGGTCCACCGGGGAGCTGTTTTTT. Translation gives CASSLELAGSTGELFF.

V is TRBV5-4 and J is TRBJ2-7; 11 positions match TRBD2. Germline trimming cut 5 bases from V and 3 bases from J; bases unmatched to any gene: 4. Germline V gives CDR1 SGHNT, CDR2 YYREEE (reference sequence). The CDR3 sequence is 14 residues long. In nucleotides, the CDR3 is TGTGCCAGCAGATACGGGACTAGCGGCTACGAGCAGTACTTC. Its translation: CASRYGTSGYEQYF.

V is TRBV23-1 and J is TRBJ2-7; D is undetermined. TRBV23-1 carries the ORF label, with uncertain function. The V end was cut by 4 bases, the J end by 0 bases, with 10 bases between. This CDR3 comprises 14 residues. This CDR3 reads CASSRANFSYEQYF. For the CDR3, the DNA is TGCGCCAGCAGTCGGGCGAATTTCTCCTACGAGCAGTACTTC.

V gene TRBV7-6 combines with J gene TRBJ1-1, with 8 positions matching TRBD1. The CDR3 contains 15 residues. Germline CDR1 and CDR2: SGHVS and FNYEAQ. V dropped 2 bases and J dropped 5; count of bases not matched to a gene: 7. The CDR3 protein is CASSLTQGAQTEAFF. For the CDR3, the DNA is TGTGCCAGCAGCTTAACTCAGGGGGCGCAGACTGAAGCTTTCTTT.

The J gene is TRBJ1-4, the V gene TRBV18; D is possibly TRBD1 (5 bases). V lost 3 bases to trimming and J lost 8 bases, with 16 bases between them. The CDR3 contains 15 residues. Germline CDR1 reads KGHSH; CDR2 reads LQKENI. The CDR3 loop reads CASSPQGGGPEKLFF. The CDR3 DNA follows: TGTGCCAGCTCACCGCAGGGCGGAGGGCCCGAAAAACTGTTTTTT.

This sequence joins TRBV11-2 and TRBJ2-1; TRBD2 matches at 8 bases. The CDR3 runs to 15 residues. CDR1 SGHAT and CDR2 FQNNGV come from the germline V gene. Trimming cost V 5 bases and J 4 bases; bases outside gene matches: 7. CDR3 amino acids: CASSTGLASYNEQFF. CDR3 DNA: TGTGCCAGCAGCACCGGACTAGCTTCTTACAATGAGCAGTTCTTC.

V is TRBV7-8 and J is TRBJ2-3; D may be TRBD2 (5 bases). Germline V CDR1 and CDR2: SGHVS, FQNEAQ. V was trimmed by 5 bases and J by 0 bases, leaving 12 bases between them. The CDR3 runs to 15 residues. CDR3 sequence: CASSPSSSSTDTQYF. As DNA, the CDR3 is TGTGCCAGCAGCCCCTCTAGCTCCAGCACAGATACGCAGTATTTT.

The DNA for the CDR3 is TGTGCCAGCAGCCAAGCAGTTAACTATGGCTACACCTTC. It encodes CASSQAVNYGYTF. This chain links TRBV14 with TRBJ1-2; no firm D call. Germline V gives CDR1 SGHDN, CDR2 FVKESK. Between the trimmed V and J ends, which lost 1 base and 1 base, there was a span of 4 bases. The CDR3 totals 13 residues.

The rearrangement links TRBV19 to TRBJ1-2, with D perhaps TRBD1 (5 bases). The length of the CDR3 is 15 residues. Germline lookup yields CDR1 LNHDA and CDR2 SQIVND (reference sequence). The V end was cut by 3 bases, the J end by 6 bases, with 17 bases between. DNA for the CDR3: TGTGCCAGTAGTATTGGGGGGTCCCCAAGAGATGGCTACACCTTC. This encodes CASSIGGSPRDGYTF.

V usage is TRBV4-1 and J usage is TRBJ2-7; 11 bases line up with TRBD1. The CDR3 spans 16 residues. Germline values: CDR1 MGHRA, CDR2 YSYEKL. V was clipped by 2 bases and J by 3 bases; unmatched bases: 6. CDR3 region: CASSQSGQGAIYEQYF. In DNA, the CDR3 is TGCGCCAGCAGCCAAAGCGGACAGGGGGCTATCTACGAGCAGTACTTC.

The chain employs TRBV9 and TRBJ2-5, with no clear D. This CDR3 has 12 residues. Germline V CDR1 and CDR2: SGDLS, YYNGEE. Trimming shortened V by 0 bases and J by 5 bases, and 5 bases separated the two germline ends. CDR3 residues: CASSVARETQYF. The CDR3 DNA reads as TGTGCCAGCAGCGTAGCTAGGGAGACCCAGTACTTC.

This chain connects TRBV13 to TRBJ1-4, with D unresolved. Trimming removed 5 bases at V and 1 base at J, with 11 bases between. Germline V gene sequence: CDR1 PRHDT, CDR2 FYEKMQ (reference sequence). The CDR3 spans 15 residues. CDR3 sequence: CASSRQIETNEKLFF. CDR3 nucleotide sequence: TGTGCCAGCAGCCGCCAAATAGAAACTAATGAAAAACTGTTTTTT.

The genes are TRBV11-2 and TRBJ2-7; D possibly corresponds to TRBD2 (5 bases). Trimming took off 0 bases at V and 0 bases at J, with 9 bases between the two ends. Germline V lookup: CDR1 SGHAT, CDR2 FQNNGV. This CDR3 has 15 amino acids. The CDR3 protein is CASSLDRRSSYEQYF. As DNA, the CDR3 is TGTGCCAGCAGCTTAGACCGGAGGAGCTCCTACGAGCAGTACTTC.

The rearrangement uses TRBV6-2 or TRBV6-3 and TRBJ2-5; a weak D match, TRBD2 (6 bases). Germline V CDR1 and CDR2: MNHEY, SVGEGT. V was trimmed by 4 bases and J by 5 bases, leaving 11 bases between them. This CDR3 region has 13 residues. The CDR3 DNA sequence: TGTGCCAGCAGTTCCGGGAGTCCCGAGACCCAGTACTTC. Residues: CASSSGSPETQYF.

This chain links TRBV5-6 with TRBJ1-2; D is perhaps TRBD1 (6 bases). The CDR3 is 12 amino acids. Germline V gene data show CDR1 as SGHDT and CDR2 as YYEEEE. V dropped 0 bases and J dropped 7 bases, with 7 bases sitting between them. CDR3 DNA sequence: TGTGCCAGCAGCTTGGGCAGGGGTGGCTACACCTTC. Residues: CASSLGRGGYTF.

This clone was counted between two and nine times. For the CDR3, the DNA is TGTGCCAGCAGCCTCGAGGGAGAAGGCTACACCTTC. As protein: CASSLEGEGYTF. J is TRBJ1-2 and V is TRBV3-1 (or the pseudogene TRBV3-2); no clear D. Trimming took 4 bases from V and 8 from J, leaving 11 bases between them. The CDR3 runs 12 residues. Germline V gene lookup returns CDR1 LGHDT and CDR2 YNNKEL (reference sequence).

The chain combines TRBV10-2 with TRBJ1-4, with D perhaps matching TRBD1 (5 bases). The V gene's germline CDR1 is WSHSY and CDR2 SAAADI. The V end lost 1 base, the J end lost 8 bases, and 17 bases lay between the germline ends. The CDR3 spans 16 residues. DNA of the CDR3: TGCGCCAGCAGTGAGTACGCTGCGGGACTATCCGAAAAACTGTTTTTT. Its translation is CASSEYAAGLSEKLFF.

The chain links TRBV6-5 to TRBJ1-5; TRBD1 matches at 8 bases. Germline V CDR1 and CDR2: MNHEY, SVGAGI. V lost 0 bases and J lost 6; bases outside the gene matches: 4. This CDR3 spans 15 amino acids. The CDR3, as DNA: TGTGCCAGCAGTTACTCGACAGGGGCCGGTCAGCCCCAGCATTTT. This encodes CASSYSTGAGQPQHF.

This clone was found many times. The chain employs TRBV29-1 and TRBJ1-2, with 8 bases that match TRBD1. Germline V gives CDR1 SQVTM, CDR2 ANQGSEA. This CDR3 has 12 amino acids. Trimming cost V 7 bases and J 9 bases; bases outside gene matches: 10. CDR3 residues: CSADGQGVSYTF. The CDR3 nucleotides are TGCAGCGCTGACGGACAGGGAGTTAGCTACACCTTC.

V and J are TRBV5-4 and TRBJ1-2; 7 nucleotides agree with TRBD1. Germline loops: CDR1 SGHNT, CDR2 YYREEE (reference sequence). With 2 bases clipped from V and 8 bases from J, the junction kept 9 bases outside the gene matches. The CDR3 is 14 amino acids. CDR3 DNA: TGTGCCAGCAGCTTCAGACAGGGTTTGGAGGGCTACACCTTC. Protein sequence: CASSFRQGLEGYTF.

This chain uses TRBV6-6 with TRBJ2-5; TRBD2 is a possible D gene (5 bases). Germline assignment: CDR1 MNHNY and CDR2 SVGAGI (reference sequence). The CDR3 runs 15 residues. V was shortened by 6 bases and J by 1 base, with 15 bases between the two germline ends. CDR3 sequence: CASSYPGGLQETQYF. CDR3 nucleotides: TGTGCCAGCAGCTACCCCGGCGGGCTCCAAGAGACCCAGTACTTC.